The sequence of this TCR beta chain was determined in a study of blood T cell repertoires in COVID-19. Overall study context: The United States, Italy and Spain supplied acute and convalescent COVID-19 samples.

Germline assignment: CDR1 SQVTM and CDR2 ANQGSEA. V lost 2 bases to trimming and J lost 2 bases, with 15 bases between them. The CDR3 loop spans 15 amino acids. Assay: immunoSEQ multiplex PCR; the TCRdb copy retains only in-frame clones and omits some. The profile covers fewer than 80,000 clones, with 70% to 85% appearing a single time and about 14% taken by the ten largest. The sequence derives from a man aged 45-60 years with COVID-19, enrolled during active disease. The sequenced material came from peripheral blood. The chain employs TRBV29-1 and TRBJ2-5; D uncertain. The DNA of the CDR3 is TGCAGCGTTGAAACGGCAGGCGTTCTACAAGAGACCCAGTACTTC. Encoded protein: CSVETAGVLQETQYF.